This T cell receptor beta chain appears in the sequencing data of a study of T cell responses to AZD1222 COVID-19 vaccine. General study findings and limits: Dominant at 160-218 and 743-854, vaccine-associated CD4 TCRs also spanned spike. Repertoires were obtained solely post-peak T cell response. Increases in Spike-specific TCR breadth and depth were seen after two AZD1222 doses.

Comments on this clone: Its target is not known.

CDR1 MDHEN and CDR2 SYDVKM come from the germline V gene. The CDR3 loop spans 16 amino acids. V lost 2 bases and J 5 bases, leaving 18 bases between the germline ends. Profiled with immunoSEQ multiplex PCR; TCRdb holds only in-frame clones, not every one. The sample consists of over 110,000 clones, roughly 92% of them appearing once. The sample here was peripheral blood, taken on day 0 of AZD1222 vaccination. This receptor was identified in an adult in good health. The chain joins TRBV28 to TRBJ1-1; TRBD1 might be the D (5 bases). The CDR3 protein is CASSLGLGRWGTEAFF. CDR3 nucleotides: TGTGCCAGCAGTTTAGGCCTGGGACGCTGGGGGACTGAAGCTTTCTTT.